This entry lists 11 T cell receptor beta chains sequenced from one sample in a study of blood T cell repertoires in COVID-19. Only in-frame clones appear in the TCRdb table, and some are missing; sequencing was by immunoSEQ multiplex PCR. The repertoire has fewer than 150,000 clones, under 90% of them found once; the top ten carry 3.5% to 5%. The sequenced sample consisted of PBMCs or T cells enriched from blood (not recorded which). The source is a man in his forties or fifties in a cohort exposed to, infected with or recovered from COVID-19 (not recorded which).

This sequence joins TRBV7-9 and TRBJ1-5; D is perhaps TRBD1 (6 bases). V was trimmed by 2 bases and J by 5 bases, leaving 10 bases between them. The CDR3 runs 14 residues. The germline V gene has CDR1 SEHNR and CDR2 FQNEAQ (reference sequence). The CDR3 region is CASSLSGADQPQHF. CDR3 coding DNA: TGTGCCAGCAGCTTATCAGGGGCTGATCAGCCCCAGCATTTT.

The rearrangement joins TRBV5-4 to TRBJ1-1; a weak D match, TRBD1 (5 bases). The CDR3 is made up of 16 amino acids. The V gene's germline CDR1 is SGHNT and CDR2 YYREEE (reference sequence). Trimming pared 0 bases from V and 4 bases from J, leaving 16 bases between. The CDR3, as DNA: TGTGCCAGCAGCTTGGGGGACTATCTATCGAGCACTGAAGCTTTCTTT. Translating it yields CASSLGDYLSSTEAFF.

The genes are TRBV5-4 and TRBJ2-3, with 16 bases fitting TRBD2. Germline CDR1 reads SGHNT; CDR2 reads YYREEE (reference sequence). Trimming took 4 bases from V and 6 from J; bases not matched to a gene: 8. The CDR3 is made up of 17 amino acids. This CDR3 is CASSLGLAGGEWDTQYF. The CDR3 DNA follows: TGTGCCAGCAGCCTGGGACTAGCGGGGGGGGAGTGGGATACGCAGTATTTT.

A few counts support this clone. This chain uses TRBV7-9 with TRBJ1-4; 9 bases map to TRBD1. The CDR3 covers 14 residues. The germline V gene has CDR1 SEHNR and CDR2 FQNEAQ (reference sequence). The V and J ends lost 5 bases and 7 bases, in that order; junction bases with no gene match: 5. In DNA form, the CDR3 reads TGTGCCAGCAGCCCGGGACAGGGAGGTGAAAAACTGTTTTTT. Its translation is CASSPGQGGEKLFF.

The chain carries TRBV3-1 (or the pseudogene TRBV3-2) and TRBJ1-1, with 7 bases lining up with TRBD1. Trimming took 9 bases from V and 5 from J; bases not matched to a gene: 9. Germline V lookup: CDR1 LGHDT, CDR2 YNNKEL (reference sequence). This CDR3 spans 13 amino acids. CDR3 region: CASFRQGETEAFF. DNA of the CDR3: TGTGCCAGTTTTCGACAGGGCGAAACTGAAGCTTTCTTT.

V and J are TRBV5-1 and TRBJ1-2; D perhaps matches TRBD1 (6 bases). Germline CDR1 SGHRS, CDR2 YFSETQ. CDR3 size: 14 residues. Deletions cut 3 bases from V and 3 bases from J, with 12 bases between. The DNA for the CDR3 is TGCGCCAGCAGCTGGACACAGGGTTACTATGGCTACACCTTC. It encodes CASSWTQGYYGYTF.

The CDR3 DNA sequence: TGCGCCAGCAGCCAGGGACAGGGGGCAGTTTCACCCCTCCACTTT. Protein product: CASSQGQGAVSPLHF. This sequence joins TRBV4-3 and TRBJ1-6, with 12 bases identical to TRBD1. Germline V CDR1 and CDR2: LGHNA, YSLEER. The CDR3 is 15 residues long. J gave up 9 bases and V 3 bases, and 3 bases lay outside the gene matches.

The chain has TRBV11-2 and TRBJ2-7; no clear D gene. Germline V gives CDR1 SGHAT, CDR2 FQNNGV. V lost 5 bases and J 0 bases, leaving 11 bases between the germline ends. The CDR3 consists of 14 residues. The CDR3: CASSLTTGSYEQYF. CDR3 DNA: TGTGCCAGCAGCCTAACGACTGGCTCCTACGAGCAGTACTTC.

The chain uses TRBV28 and TRBJ1-1; D unclear. Germline CDR1 and CDR2: MDHEN and SYDVKM. The CDR3 is 13 residues long. The V end was cut by 3 bases, the J end by 4 bases, with 9 bases between. DNA for the CDR3: TGTGCCAGCAGTTTGGCCCAACGCACTGAAGCTTTCTTT. Protein product: CASSLAQRTEAFF.

The chain employs TRBV5-1 and TRBJ1-5, with 10 bases matching TRBD1. Per germline, CDR1 SGHRS and CDR2 YFSETQ. The length of the CDR3 is 15 residues. J gave up 7 bases and V 4 bases, and 8 bases lay outside the gene matches. The CDR3 coding sequence is TGCGCCAGCAGCCCGTCCGGGACAGGGGAACAGCCCCAGCATTTT. It encodes CASSPSGTGEQPQHF.

The chain has TRBV7-2 and TRBJ2-7, with 7 bases matching TRBD1. V was clipped by 5 bases and J by 4 bases; unmatched bases: 11. The CDR3 loop spans 15 amino acids. In germline, CDR1 is SGHTA, CDR2 FQGNSA. CDR3 sequence reads: CASSPRPNRGYEQYF. CDR3 bases: TGTGCCAGCAGCCCCAGGCCGAACAGGGGATACGAGCAGTACTTC.